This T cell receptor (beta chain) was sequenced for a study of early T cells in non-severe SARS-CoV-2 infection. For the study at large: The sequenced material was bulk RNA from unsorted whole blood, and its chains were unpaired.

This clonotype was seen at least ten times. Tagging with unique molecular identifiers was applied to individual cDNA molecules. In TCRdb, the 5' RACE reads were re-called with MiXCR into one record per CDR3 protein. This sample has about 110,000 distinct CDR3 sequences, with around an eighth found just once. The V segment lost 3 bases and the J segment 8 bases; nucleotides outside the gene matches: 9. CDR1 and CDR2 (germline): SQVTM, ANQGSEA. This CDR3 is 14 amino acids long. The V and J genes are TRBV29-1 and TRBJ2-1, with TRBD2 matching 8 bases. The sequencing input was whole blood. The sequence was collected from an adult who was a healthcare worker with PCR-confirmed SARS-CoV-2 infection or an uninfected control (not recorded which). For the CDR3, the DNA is TGCAGCGTTGAGGAGGGCGGGAGGAGGGATGAGCAGTTCTTC. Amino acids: CSVEEGGRRDEQFF.